This TCR beta chain was documented in a study of T-cell reconstitution after alpha-beta-depleted transplantation in children. Findings and limits, study-wide: Surviving recipient T cells and thymic progenitors produced the high day-60 TCRbeta diversity seen in some patients. Newly made T cells mostly supplied T-cell counts and diversity one year after transplant. Approximately two months post-transplant, alpha-beta T cells reportedly originated from several hundred expanded graft clones.

Germline V gene data show CDR1 as SGHTA and CDR2 as FQGNSA. This CDR3 comprises 15 residues. Deletions cut 3 bases from V and 0 bases from J, with 9 bases between. A library of TCRbeta sequences, prepared with unique molecular identifiers, was generated. MiXCR, applied by TCRdb to the PCR reads, yields one record per CDR3 protein. The table has hundreds of thousands of distinct CDR3 sequences, about a tenth seen once. This clonotype has a count of ten or more. The antigen is unknown. This specimen consisted of PBMCs, obtained before TCRalphabeta/CD19-depleted stem cell transplant. The TCR was taken from a child younger than two with acute myeloid leukemia, due to receive a stem cell transplant. J is TRBJ2-1 and V is TRBV7-2, with a possible D match to TRBD2 (6 bases). The CDR3 loop is CASSFRAGSYNEQFF. The CDR3 DNA is TGTGCCAGCAGCTTCCGAGCGGGCTCCTACAATGAGCAGTTCTTC.